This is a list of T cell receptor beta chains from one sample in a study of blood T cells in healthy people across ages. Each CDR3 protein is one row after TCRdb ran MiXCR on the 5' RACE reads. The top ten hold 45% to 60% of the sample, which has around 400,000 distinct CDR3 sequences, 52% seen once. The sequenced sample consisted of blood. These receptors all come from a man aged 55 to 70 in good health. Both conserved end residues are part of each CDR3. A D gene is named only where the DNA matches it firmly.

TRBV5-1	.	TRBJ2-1	CASRKVPGIKLANEQFF
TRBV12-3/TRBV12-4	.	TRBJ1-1	CASTPSVGSITEAFF
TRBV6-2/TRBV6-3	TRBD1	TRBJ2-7	CASRQGDLHEQYF
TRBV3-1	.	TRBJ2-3	CASGPGTDTQYF
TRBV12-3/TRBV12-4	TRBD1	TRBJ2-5	CASIPGQGPKETQYF
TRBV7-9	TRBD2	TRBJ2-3	CASSPSGLAGGGTTDTQYF
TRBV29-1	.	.	CSVDRSGETQYF
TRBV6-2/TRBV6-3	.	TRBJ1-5	CASVWDPNQPRHF
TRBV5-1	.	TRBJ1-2	CASSVEGYYGYTF
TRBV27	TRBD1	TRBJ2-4	CASRQEQGVGNIQYF
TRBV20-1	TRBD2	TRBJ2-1	CSARRWGRAYNEQFF
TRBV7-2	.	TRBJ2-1	CASSLKSRWRDLNEQFF
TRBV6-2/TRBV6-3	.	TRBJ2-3	CASSLRVDSTDTQYF
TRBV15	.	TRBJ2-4	CATRLGSGHQNIQYF
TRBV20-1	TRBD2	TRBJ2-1	CSAPAGVAGASDEQFF
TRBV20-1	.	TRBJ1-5	CSARDRVSTGQPQHF
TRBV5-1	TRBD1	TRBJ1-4	CASSLTGGKLFF
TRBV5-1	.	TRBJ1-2	CASSLTTDNYGYTF
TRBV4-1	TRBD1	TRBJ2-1	CASGHPGGTGVNEQFF
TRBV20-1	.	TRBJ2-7	CSATPPGGAREQYF
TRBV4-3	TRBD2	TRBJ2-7	CASSQDPSGRREQYF
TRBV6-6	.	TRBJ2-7	CASTPGVSYEQYF
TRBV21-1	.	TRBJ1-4	CVSSSDRDSATNEKLFF
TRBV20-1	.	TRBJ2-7	CSARGQNFSYEQYF
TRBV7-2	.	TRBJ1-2	CASSLAPASLYGYTF
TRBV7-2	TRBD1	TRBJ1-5	CASSSGRVAGGDNQPQHF
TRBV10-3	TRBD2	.	CAISESWGGDYEQYF
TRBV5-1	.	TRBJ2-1	CASSLGDTTYNEQFF
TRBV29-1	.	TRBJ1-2	CSATVTGGYTF
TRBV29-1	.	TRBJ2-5	CSVDREQYF
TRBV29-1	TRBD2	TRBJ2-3	CSVVKERGWTDTQYF
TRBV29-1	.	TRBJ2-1	CSVEVRTAYNEQFF
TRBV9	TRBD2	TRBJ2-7	CASSASAGGAPEQYF
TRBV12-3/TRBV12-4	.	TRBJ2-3	CASRPDVGRTDTQYF
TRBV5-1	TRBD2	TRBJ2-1	CASRSGSSYNEQFF
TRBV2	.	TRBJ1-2	CASSEGRRYGYTF
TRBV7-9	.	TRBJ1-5	CASSPGTEPQHF
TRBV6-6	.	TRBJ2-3	CASLLADTQYF
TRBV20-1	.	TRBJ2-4	CSARGGGVTFNIQYF
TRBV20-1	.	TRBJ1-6	CSARTSGTGYKSPLHF
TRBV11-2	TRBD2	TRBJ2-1	CASSAGPPGGGEQFF
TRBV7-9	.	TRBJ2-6	CASSSPGHNVLTF
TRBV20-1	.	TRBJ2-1	CSASLRRADEQFF
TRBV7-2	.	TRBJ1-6	CASSLDRASPLHF
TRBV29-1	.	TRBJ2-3	CSGFFRADTQYF
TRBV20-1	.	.	CSASGLPGRSYEQYF
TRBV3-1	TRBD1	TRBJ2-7	CASSQVWAGGPLEQYF
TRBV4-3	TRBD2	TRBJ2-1	CASSLALGGRNNEQFF
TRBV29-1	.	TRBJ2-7	CSVPGASSYEQYF
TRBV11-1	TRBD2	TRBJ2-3	CASSLLGLAGKQYF
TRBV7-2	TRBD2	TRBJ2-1	CASTTSGRQQFF
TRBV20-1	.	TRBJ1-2	CSALKGATTGGYTF
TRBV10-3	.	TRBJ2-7	CAISEKESSYEQYF
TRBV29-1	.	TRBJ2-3	CSVEDYRVPDTQYF
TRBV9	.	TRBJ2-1	CASSVGGLNNEQFF
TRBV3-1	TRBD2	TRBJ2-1	CASSQRTSGSLNEQFF
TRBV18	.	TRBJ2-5	CASSRVEGSQETQYF
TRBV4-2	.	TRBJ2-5	CASSQEWARAQETQYF
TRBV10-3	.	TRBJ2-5	CAISETGLTGTQYF